This TCR beta chain was sequenced during a study of Ad26.COV2.S vaccination and SARS-CoV-2 variants. Across the study: Into the muscle, Ad26.COV2.S was dosed once or twice, 56 days apart. Findings of the study overall: With respect to non-spike TCR breadth, vaccine and placebo recipients were similar.

Remarks on this clone: No antigen is known for it.

Germline assignment: CDR1 SGHNT and CDR2 YENEEA. Trimming removed 2 bases at V and 4 bases at J, with 15 bases between. The CDR3 sequence is 15 residues long. Generated by immunoSEQ multiplex PCR, the TCRdb table keeps only in-frame clones and is missing some. This table has some 340,000 clones, about 82% appearing once. Treatment of the sample: some 20 received Ad26.COV2.S at low or high dose, single or two shots; roughly 5 received placebo; per-sample allocation not given. Samples analyzed were those drawn on day 63 after the first vaccine or placebo injection. This specimen consisted of peripheral blood, obtained in a trial of Ad26.COV2.S vaccine versus placebo. This sequence originates from a person aged 18-65 years who received the Ad26.COV2.S COVID-19 vaccine or a placebo. This sequence joins TRBV11-3 and TRBJ2-7; D is perhaps TRBD1 (6 bases). The CDR3 nucleotides read TGTGCCAGCAGCTTAAGGGCCAGGGGCCCTTACGAGCAGTACTTC. Translated: CASSLRARGPYEQYF. Together with reference TRBV11-3 and TRBJ2-7, the CDR3 gives the full variable domain: EAGVVQSPRYKIIEKKQPVAFWCNPISGHNTLYWYLQNLGQGPELLIRYENEEAVDDSQLPKDRFSAERLKGVDSTLKIQPAELGDSAVYLCASSLRARGPYEQYFGPGTRLTVT.